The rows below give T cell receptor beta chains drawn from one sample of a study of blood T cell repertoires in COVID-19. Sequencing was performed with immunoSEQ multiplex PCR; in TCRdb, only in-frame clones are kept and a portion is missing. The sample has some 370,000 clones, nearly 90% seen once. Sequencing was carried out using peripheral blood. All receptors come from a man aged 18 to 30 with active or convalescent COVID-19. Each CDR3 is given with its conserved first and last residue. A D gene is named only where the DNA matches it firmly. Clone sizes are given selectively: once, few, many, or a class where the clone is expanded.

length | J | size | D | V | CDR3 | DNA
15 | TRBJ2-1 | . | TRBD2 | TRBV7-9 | CASSWAGGLYNEQFF | TGTGCCAGCAGCTGGGCGGGGGGACTTTACAATGAGCAGTTCTTC
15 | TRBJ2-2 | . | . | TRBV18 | CASSPSDRNTGELFF | TGTGCCAGCTCACCCTCGGACAGGAACACCGGGGAGCTGTTTTTT
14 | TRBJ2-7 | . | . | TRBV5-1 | CASSLEGVVYEQYF | TGCGCCAGCAGCTTGGAGGGGGTAGTCTACGAGCAGTACTTC
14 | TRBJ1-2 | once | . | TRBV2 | CASSRQRGAVGYTF | TGTGCCAGCAGTCGACAGCGTGGTGCCGTCGGCTACACCTTC
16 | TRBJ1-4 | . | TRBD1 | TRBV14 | CASSPGQGVANEKLFF | TGTGCCAGCAGCCCGGGACAGGGGGTGGCTAATGAAAAACTGTTTTTT
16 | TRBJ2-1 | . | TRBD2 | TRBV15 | CATSSSGRGTYNEQFF | TGTGCCACCAGCTCGAGCGGGAGAGGAACCTACAATGAGCAGTTCTTC
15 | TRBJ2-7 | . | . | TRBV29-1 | CSVAGGWGLSYEQYF | TGCAGCGTTGCTGGGGGATGGGGGCTCTCCTACGAGCAGTACTTC
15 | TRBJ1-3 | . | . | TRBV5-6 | CASSPSPDSGNTIYF | TGTGCCAGCAGCCCTAGTCCGGACTCTGGAAACACCATATATTTT
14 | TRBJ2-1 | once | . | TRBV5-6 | CASNQNWGRNEQFF | TGTGCCAGCAACCAGAACTGGGGGCGCAATGAGCAGTTCTTC
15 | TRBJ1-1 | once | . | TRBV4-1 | CASSQDAGVYTEAFF | TGCGCCAGCAGCCAAGACGCAGGGGTGTACACTGAAGCTTTCTTT
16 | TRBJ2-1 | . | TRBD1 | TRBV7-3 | CASSASGQGSYNEQFF | TGTGCCAGCAGCGCTTCGGGACAGGGCTCCTACAATGAGCAGTTCTTC
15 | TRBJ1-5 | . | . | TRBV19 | CASSITVYSNQPQHF | TGTGCCAGTAGTATTACAGTATATAGCAATCAGCCCCAGCATTTT
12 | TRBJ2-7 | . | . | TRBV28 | CASSDRRHEQYF | TGTGCCAGCAGTGACAGGAGGCACGAGCAGTACTTC
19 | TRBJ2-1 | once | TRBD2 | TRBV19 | CASSVTGTSGYSSYNEQFF | TGTGCCAGTAGTGTGACCGGGACTAGCGGGTATAGCTCCTACAATGAGCAGTTCTTC
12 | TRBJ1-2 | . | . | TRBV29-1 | CSVGAGEFGYTF | TGCAGCGTTGGGGCAGGGGAGTTTGGCTACACCTTC
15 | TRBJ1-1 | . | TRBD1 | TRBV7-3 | CASSPHPGQDTEAFF | TGTGCCAGCAGCCCCCACCCGGGACAGGACACTGAAGCTTTCTTT
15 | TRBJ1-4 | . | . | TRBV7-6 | CASSSPQDPNEKLFF | TGTGCCAGCAGCTCACCACAGGACCCAAATGAAAAACTGTTTTTT
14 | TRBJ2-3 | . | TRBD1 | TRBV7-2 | CASSLQGAADTQYF | TGTGCCAGCAGCTTACAGGGGGCGGCAGATACGCAGTATTTT
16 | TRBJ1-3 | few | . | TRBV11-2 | CASSLGGGISGNTIYF | TGTGCCAGCAGCTTAGGGGGCGGGATCTCTGGAAACACCATATATTTT
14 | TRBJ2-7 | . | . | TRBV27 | CASSPYLSSYEQYF | TGTGCCAGCAGTCCGTACCTGAGCTCCTACGAGCAGTACTTC
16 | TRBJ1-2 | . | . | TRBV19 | CASSTRTGDVNYGYTF | TGTGCCAGTAGTACCCGGACGGGAGACGTTAACTATGGCTACACCTTC
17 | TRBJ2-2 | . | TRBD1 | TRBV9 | CASSALRGTGYTGELFF | TGTGCCAGCAGCGCCCTTCGCGGGACAGGGTACACCGGGGAGCTGTTTTTT
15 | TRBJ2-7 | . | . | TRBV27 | CASSRGQNNLGEQYF | TGTGCCAGCAGCCGTGGACAGAATAACTTAGGGGAGCAGTACTTC
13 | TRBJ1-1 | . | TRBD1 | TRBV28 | CASSFGQGTEAFF | TGTGCCAGCAGTTTCGGACAGGGGACTGAAGCTTTCTTT
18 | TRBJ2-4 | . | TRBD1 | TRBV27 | CASSLTGAIKLAKNIQYF | TGTGCCAGCAGCCTTACAGGGGCCATAAAATTAGCCAAAAACATTCAGTACTTC
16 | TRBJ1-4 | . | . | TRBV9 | CASSVASGMTNEKLFF | TGTGCCAGCAGCGTAGCATCGGGGATGACTAATGAAAAACTGTTTTTT
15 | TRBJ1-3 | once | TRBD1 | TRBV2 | CASSEETGGGNTIYF | TGTGCCAGCAGTGAAGAAACAGGGGGTGGAAACACCATATATTTT
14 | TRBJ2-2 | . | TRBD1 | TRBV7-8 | CASSPGQDTKELFF | TGTGCCAGCAGCCCTGGACAGGATACAAAAGAGTTGTTTTTT
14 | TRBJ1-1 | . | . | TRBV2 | CASSEQGMNTEAFF | TGTGCCAGCAGTGAACAGGGCATGAACACTGAAGCTTTCTTT
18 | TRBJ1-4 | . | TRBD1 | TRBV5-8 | CASSLRDRAIATNEKLFF | TGTGCCAGCAGCCTCCGGGACAGAGCTATTGCAACTAATGAAAAACTGTTTTTT
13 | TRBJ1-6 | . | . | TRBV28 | CASSGDIRSPLHF | TGTGCCAGCAGTGGGGACATACGCTCACCCCTCCACTTT
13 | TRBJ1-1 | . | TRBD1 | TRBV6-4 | CASRGQGGTEAFF | TGTGCCAGCAGAGGACAGGGTGGGACTGAAGCTTTCTTT
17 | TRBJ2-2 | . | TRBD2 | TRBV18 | CASSPSLAAQNTGELFF | TGTGCCAGCTCACCTAGTCTAGCGGCCCAGAACACCGGGGAGCTGTTTTTT
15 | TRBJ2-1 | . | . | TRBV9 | CASSVTRENYNEQFF | TGTGCCAGCAGCGTAACTCGAGAGAATTACAATGAGCAGTTCTTC
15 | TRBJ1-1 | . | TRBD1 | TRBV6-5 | CASSYGDRGDTEAFF | TGTGCCAGCAGTTACGGTGACAGGGGGGACACTGAAGCTTTCTTT
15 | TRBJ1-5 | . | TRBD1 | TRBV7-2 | CASSLQPGGRQPQHF | TGTGCCAGCAGCCTTCAGCCAGGGGGCCGTCAGCCCCAGCATTTT
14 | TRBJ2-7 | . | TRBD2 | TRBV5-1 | CASSSSGGSYEQYF | TGCGCCAGCAGCAGTAGCGGGGGCTCCTACGAGCAGTACTTC
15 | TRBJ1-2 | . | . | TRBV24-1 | CATSDFGHGNYGYTF | TGTGCCACCAGTGATTTCGGACACGGGAACTATGGCTACACCTTC
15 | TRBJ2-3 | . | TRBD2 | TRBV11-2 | CASSFGLAGTDTQYF | TGTGCCAGCAGCTTCGGACTAGCGGGGACAGATACGCAGTATTTT
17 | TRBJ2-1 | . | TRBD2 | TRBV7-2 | CASSLGPTRGVYNEQFF | TGTGCCAGCAGCTTAGGGCCCACGCGGGGGGTATACAATGAGCAGTTCTTC